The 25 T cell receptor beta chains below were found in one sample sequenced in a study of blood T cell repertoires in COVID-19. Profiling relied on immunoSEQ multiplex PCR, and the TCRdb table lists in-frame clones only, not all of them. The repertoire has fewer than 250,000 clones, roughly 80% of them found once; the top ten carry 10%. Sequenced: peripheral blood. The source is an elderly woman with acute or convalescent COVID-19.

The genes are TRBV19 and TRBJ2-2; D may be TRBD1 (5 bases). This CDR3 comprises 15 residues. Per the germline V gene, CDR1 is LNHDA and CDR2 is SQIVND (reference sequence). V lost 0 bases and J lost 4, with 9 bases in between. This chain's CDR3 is CASSIDRVVTGELFF. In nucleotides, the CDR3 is TGTGCCAGTAGTATAGACAGGGTGGTCACCGGGGAGCTGTTTTTT.

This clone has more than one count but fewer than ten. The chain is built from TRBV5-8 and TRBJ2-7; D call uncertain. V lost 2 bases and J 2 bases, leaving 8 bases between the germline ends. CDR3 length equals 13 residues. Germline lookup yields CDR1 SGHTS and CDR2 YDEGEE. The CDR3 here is CASSFQSAYEQYF. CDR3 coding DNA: TGTGCCAGCAGCTTCCAAAGCGCCTACGAGCAGTACTTC.

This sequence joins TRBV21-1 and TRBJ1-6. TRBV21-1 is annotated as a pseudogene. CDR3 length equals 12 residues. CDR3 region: CASSSTDSPLHF. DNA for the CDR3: TGTGCCAGCAGCAGTACTGATTCACCCCTCCACTTT.

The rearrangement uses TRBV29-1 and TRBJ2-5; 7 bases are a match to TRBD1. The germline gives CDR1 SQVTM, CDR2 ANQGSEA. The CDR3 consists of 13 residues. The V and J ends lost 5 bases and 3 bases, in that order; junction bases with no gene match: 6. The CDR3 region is CSVLWTGKETQYF. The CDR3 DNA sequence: TGCAGCGTTCTCTGGACAGGAAAAGAGACCCAGTACTTC.

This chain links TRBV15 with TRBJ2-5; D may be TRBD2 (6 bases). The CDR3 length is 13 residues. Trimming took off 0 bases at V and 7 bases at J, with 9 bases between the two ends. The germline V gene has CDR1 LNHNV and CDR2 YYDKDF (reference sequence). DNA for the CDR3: TGTGCCACCAGCAGAGATAGGAGGGCGACCCAGTACTTC. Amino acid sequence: CATSRDRRATQYF.

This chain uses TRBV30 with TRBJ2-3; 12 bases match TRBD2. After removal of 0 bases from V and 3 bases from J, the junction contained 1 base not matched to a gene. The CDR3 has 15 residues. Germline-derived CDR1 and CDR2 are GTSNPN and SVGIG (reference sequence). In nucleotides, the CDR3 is TGTGCCTGGAGTGTACTAGCGGGGGGTACAGATACGCAGTATTTT. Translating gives CAWSVLAGGTDTQYF.

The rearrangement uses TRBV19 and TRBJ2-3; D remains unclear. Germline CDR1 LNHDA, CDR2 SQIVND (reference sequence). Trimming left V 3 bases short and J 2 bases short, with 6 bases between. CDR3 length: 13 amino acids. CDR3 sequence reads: CASSMGLTDTQYF. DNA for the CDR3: TGTGCCAGTAGTATGGGCCTCACAGATACGCAGTATTTT.

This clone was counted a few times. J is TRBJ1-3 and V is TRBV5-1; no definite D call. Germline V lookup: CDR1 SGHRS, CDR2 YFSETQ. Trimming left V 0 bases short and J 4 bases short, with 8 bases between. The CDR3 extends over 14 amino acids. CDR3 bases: TGCGCCAGCAGCTTGGGCAGTGAAGGAAACACCATATATTTT. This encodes CASSLGSEGNTIYF.

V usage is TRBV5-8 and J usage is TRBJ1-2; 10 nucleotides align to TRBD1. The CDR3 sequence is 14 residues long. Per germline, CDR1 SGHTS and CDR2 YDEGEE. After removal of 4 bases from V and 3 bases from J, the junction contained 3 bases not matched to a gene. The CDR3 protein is CASSPGQGDYGYTF. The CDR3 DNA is TGTGCCAGCAGCCCTGGACAGGGGGACTATGGCTACACCTTC.

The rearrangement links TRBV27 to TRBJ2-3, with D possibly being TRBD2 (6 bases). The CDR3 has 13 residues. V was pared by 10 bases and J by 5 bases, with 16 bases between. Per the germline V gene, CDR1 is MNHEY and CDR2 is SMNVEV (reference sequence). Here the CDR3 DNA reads TGTGCCACCTCGGGAGCTCCGGTAGATACGCAGTATTTT. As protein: CATSGAPVDTQYF.

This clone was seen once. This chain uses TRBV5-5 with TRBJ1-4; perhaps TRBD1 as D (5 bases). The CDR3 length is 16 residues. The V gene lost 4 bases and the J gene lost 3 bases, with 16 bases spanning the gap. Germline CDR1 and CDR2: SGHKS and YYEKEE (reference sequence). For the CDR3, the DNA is TGTGCCAGCAGCCTCAGAACGGACATTCCTAATGAAAAACTGTTTTTT. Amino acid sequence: CASSLRTDIPNEKLFF.

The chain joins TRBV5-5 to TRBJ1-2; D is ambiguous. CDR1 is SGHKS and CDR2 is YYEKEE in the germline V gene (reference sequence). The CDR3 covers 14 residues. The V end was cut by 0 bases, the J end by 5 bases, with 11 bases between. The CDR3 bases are TGTGCCAGCAGCTTGGACGTGAACGAGTATGGCTACACCTTC. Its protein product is CASSLDVNEYGYTF.

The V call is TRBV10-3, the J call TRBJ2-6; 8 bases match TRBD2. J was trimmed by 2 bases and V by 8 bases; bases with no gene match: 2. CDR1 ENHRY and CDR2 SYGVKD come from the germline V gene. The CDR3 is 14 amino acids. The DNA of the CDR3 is TGTGCCATCTACGGGGGGGCTGGGGCCAACGTCCTGACTTTC. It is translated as CAIYGGAGANVLTF.

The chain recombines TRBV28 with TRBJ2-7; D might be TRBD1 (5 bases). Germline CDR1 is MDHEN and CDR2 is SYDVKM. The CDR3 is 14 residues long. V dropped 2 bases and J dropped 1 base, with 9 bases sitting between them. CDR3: CASSLQGGSYEQYF. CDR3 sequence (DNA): TGTGCCAGCAGTTTACAGGGCGGATCCTACGAGCAGTACTTC.

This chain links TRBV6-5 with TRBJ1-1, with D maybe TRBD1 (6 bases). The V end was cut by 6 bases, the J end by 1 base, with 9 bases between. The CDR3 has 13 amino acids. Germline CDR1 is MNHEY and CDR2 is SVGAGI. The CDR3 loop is CASRGTSNTEAFF. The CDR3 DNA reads TGTGCCAGCAGGGGGACATCGAACACTGAAGCTTTCTTT.

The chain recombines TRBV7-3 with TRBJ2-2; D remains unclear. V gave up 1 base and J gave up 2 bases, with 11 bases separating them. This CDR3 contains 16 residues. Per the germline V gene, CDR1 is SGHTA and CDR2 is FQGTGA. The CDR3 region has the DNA TGTGCCAGCAGCTTAATGGCGGTACAAAACACCGGGGAGCTGTTTTTT. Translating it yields CASSLMAVQNTGELFF.

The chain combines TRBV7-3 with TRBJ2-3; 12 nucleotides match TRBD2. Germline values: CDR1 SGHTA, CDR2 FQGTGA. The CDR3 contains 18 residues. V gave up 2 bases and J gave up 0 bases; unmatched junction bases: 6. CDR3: CASSLLPGLAGSTDTQYF. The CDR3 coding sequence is TGTGCCAGCAGCTTACTACCGGGACTAGCGGGTAGCACAGATACGCAGTATTTT.

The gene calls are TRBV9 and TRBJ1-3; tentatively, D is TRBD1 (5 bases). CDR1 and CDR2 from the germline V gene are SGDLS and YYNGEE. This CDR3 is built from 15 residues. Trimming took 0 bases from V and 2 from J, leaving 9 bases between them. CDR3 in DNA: TGTGCCAGCAGCGTAGCGGGGGGGACTGGAAACACCATATATTTT. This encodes CASSVAGGTGNTIYF.

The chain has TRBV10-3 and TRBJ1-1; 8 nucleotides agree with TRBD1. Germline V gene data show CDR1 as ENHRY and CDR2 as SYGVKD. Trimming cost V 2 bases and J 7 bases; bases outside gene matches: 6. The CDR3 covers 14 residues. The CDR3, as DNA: TGTGCCATCAGTGAGCTGACAGGGGTCGGTGAAGCTTTCTTT. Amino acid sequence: CAISELTGVGEAFF.

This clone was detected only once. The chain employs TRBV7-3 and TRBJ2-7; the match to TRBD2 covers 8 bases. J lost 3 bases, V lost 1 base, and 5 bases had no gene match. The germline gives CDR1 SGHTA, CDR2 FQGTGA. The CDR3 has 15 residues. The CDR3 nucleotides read TGTGCCAGCAGCTTAATGGGCGGGGGGAACTACGAGCAGTACTTC. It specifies CASSLMGGGNYEQYF. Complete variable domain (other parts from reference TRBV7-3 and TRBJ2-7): GAGVSQTPSNKVTEKGKYVELRCDPISGHTALYWYRQSLGQGPEFLIYFQGTGAADDSGLPNDRFFAVRPEGSVSTLKIQRTERGDSAVYLCASSLMGGGNYEQYFGPGTRLTVT.

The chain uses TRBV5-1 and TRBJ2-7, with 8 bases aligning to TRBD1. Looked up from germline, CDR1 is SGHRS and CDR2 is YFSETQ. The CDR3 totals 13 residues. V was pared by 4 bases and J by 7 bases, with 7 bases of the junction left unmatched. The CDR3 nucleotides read TGCGCCAGCAGCGCAGGACAGGGTGGAGAGCAGTACTTC. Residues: CASSAGQGGEQYF.

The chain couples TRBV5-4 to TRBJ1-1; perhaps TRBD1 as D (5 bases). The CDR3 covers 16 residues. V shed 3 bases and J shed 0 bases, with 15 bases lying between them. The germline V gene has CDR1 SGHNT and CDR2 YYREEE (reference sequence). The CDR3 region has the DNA TGTGCCAGCAGCTCGGCAAGACAGACCATGAACACTGAAGCTTTCTTT. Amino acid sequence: CASSSARQTMNTEAFF.

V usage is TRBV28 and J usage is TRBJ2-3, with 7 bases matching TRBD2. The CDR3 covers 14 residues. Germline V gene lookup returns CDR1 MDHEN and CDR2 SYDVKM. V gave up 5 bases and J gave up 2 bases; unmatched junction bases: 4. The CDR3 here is CASSQRGYTDTQYF. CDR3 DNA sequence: TGTGCCAGCAGTCAGCGGGGTTACACAGATACGCAGTATTTT.

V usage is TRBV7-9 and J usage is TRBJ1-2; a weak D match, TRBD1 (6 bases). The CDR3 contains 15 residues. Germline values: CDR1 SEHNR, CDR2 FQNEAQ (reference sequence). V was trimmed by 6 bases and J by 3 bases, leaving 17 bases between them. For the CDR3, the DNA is TGTGCCAGCAGTCCAATGGGTGAGGGGGACTATGGCTACACCTTC. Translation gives CASSPMGEGDYGYTF.

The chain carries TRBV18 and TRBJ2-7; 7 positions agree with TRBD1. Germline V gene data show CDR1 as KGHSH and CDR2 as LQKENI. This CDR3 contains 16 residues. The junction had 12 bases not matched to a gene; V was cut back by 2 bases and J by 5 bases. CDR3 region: CASSPVGTGEKDEQYF. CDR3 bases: TGTGCCAGCTCACCAGTTGGCACAGGGGAGAAAGACGAGCAGTACTTC.